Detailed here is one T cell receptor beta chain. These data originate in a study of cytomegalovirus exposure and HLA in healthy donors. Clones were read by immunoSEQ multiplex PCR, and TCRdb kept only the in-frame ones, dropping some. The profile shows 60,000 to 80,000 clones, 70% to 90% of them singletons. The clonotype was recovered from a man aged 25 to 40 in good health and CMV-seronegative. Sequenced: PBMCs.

The CDR3 region is CSVEREGFHEQFF. As DNA, the CDR3 is TGCAGCGTTGAACGGGAGGGTTTCCATGAGCAGTTCTTC. The chain carries TRBV29-1 and TRBJ2-1; 8 positions agree with TRBD2. This CDR3 region has 13 residues. V shed 2 bases and J 8 bases; nucleotides not matched to a gene: 5. Germline CDR1 SQVTM, CDR2 ANQGSEA.